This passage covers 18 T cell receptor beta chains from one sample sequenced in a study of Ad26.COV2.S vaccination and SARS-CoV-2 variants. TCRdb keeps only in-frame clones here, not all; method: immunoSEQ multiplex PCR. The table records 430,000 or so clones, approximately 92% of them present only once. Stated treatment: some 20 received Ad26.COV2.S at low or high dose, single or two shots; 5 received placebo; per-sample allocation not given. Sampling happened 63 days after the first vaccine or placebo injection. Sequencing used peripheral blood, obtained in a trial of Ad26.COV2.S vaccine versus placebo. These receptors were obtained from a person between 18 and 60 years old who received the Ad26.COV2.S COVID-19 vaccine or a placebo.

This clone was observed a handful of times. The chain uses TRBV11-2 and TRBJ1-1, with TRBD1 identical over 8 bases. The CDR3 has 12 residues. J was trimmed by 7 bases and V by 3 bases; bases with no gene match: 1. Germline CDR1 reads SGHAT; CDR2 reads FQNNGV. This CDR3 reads CASSFGTGEAFF. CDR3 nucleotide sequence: TGTGCCAGCAGCTTTGGGACAGGTGAAGCTTTCTTT.

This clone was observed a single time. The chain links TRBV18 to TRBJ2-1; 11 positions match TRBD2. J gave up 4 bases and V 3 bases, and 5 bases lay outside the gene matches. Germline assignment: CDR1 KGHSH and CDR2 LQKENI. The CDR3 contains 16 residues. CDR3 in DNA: TGTGCCAGCTCACCCCCCAGACTAGCGGGGTACAATGAGCAGTTCTTC. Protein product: CASSPPRLAGYNEQFF.

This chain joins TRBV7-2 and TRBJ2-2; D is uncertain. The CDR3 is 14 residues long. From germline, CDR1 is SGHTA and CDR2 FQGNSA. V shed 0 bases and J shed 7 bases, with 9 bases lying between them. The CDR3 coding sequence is TGTGCCAGCAGCTTAGCGTTGGCAGGCGGGGAGCTGTTTTTT. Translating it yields CASSLALAGGELFF.

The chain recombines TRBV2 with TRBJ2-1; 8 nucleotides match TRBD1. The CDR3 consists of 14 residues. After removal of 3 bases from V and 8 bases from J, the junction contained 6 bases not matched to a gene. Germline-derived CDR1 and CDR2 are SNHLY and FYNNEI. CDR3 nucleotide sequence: TGTGCCAGCAGTGAGACAGGGGTGGTAGATGAGCAGTTCTTC. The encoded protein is CASSETGVVDEQFF.

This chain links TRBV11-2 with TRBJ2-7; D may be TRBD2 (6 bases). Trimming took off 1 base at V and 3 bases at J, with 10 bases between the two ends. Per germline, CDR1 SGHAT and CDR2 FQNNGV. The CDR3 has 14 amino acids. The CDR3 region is CASSLGRGGYEQYF. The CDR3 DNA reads TGTGCCAGCAGCTTAGGGCGGGGAGGCTACGAGCAGTACTTC. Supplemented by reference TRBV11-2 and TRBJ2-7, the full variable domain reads EAGVAQSPRYKIIEKRQSVAFWCNPISGHATLYWYQQILGQGPKLLIQFQNNGVVDDSQLPKDRFSAERLKGVDSTLKIQPAKLEDSAVYLCASSLGRGGYEQYFGPGTRLTVT.

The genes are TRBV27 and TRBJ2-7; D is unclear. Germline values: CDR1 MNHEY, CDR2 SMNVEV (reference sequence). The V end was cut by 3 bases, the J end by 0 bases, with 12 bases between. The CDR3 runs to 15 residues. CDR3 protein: CASSFGLPSSYEQYF. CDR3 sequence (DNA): TGTGCCAGCAGTTTTGGCCTACCTAGCTCCTACGAGCAGTACTTC.

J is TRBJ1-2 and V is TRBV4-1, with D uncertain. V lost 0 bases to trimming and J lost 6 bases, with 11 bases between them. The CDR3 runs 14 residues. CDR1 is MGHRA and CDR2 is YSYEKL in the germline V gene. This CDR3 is CASSQDSMRNGYTF. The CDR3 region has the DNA TGCGCCAGCAGCCAAGATTCTATGCGGAATGGCTACACCTTC.

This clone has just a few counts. The CDR3: CASCSGPNTGELFF. CDR3 DNA: TGTGCCAGTTGTTCAGGACCGAACACCGGGGAGCTGTTTTTT. The chain recombines TRBV7-3 with TRBJ2-2; D gene unclear. Germline V gene sequence: CDR1 SGHTA, CDR2 FQGTGA. V gave up 9 bases and J gave up 0 bases, with 11 bases separating them. This CDR3 is 14 amino acids long.

CDR3: CASSSQGIHEQYF. In nucleotides, the CDR3 is TGTGCCAGCTCATCACAGGGGATCCACGAGCAGTACTTC. The V call is TRBV18, the J call TRBJ2-7; 7 bases are shared with TRBD1. Trimming removed 5 bases from V and 5 bases from J; junction bases left unmatched: 6. The germline CDR1 and CDR2 sequences are KGHSH and LQKENI. CDR3 length: 13 amino acids.

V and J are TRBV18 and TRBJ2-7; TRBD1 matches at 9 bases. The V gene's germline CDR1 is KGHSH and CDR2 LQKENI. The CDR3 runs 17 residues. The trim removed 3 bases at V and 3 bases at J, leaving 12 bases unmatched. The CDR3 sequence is CASSPYSPGQGYYEQYF. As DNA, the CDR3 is TGTGCCAGCTCACCCTATTCTCCGGGACAGGGCTACTACGAGCAGTACTTC.

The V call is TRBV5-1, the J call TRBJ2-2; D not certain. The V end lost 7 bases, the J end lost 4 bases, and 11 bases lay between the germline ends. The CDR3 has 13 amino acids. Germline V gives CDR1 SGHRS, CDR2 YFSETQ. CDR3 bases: TGCGCCAGCGCCCCCGAATCCACCGGGGAGCTGTTTTTT. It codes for CASAPESTGELFF. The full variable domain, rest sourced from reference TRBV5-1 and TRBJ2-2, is KAGVTQTPRYLIKTRGQQVTLSCSPISGHRSVSWYQQTPGQGLQFLFEYFSETQRNKGNFPGRFSGRQFSNSRSEMNVSTLELGDSALYLCASAPESTGELFFGEGSRLTVL.

The CDR3, as DNA: TGTGCCAGCTCACGGGTACCGGAGGGGACAGATACGCAGTATTTT. Protein sequence: CASSRVPEGTDTQYF. This chain joins TRBV18 and TRBJ2-3; TRBD2 might be the D (6 bases). The CDR3 has 15 residues. Germline CDR1 is KGHSH and CDR2 is LQKENI. V shed 4 bases and J shed 3 bases, with 14 bases lying between them. Together with reference TRBV18 and TRBJ2-3, the CDR3 gives the full variable domain: NAGVMQNPRHLVRRRGQEARLRCSPMKGHSHVYWYRQLPEEGLKFMVYLQKENIIDESGMPKERFSAEFPKEGPSILRIQQVVRGDSAAYFCASSRVPEGTDTQYFGPGTRLTVL.

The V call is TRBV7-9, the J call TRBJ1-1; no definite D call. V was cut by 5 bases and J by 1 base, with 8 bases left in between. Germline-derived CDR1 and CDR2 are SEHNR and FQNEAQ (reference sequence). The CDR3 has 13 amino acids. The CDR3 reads CASSQYRNTEAFF. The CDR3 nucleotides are TGTGCCAGCAGCCAATACAGGAACACTGAAGCTTTCTTT.

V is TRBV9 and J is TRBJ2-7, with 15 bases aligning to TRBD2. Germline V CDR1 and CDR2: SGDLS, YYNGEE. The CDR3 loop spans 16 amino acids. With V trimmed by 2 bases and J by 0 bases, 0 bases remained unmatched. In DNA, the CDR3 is TGTGCCAGCAGCGTGGGACTAGCGGGAGGCTCCTACGAGCAGTACTTC. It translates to CASSVGLAGGSYEQYF.

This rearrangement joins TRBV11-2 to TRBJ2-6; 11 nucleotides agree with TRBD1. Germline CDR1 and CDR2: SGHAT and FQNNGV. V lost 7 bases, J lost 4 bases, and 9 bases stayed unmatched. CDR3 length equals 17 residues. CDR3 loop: CASKSPGQGGGANVLTF. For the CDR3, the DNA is TGTGCCAGCAAAAGCCCGGGACAGGGGGGAGGGGCCAACGTCCTGACTTTC.

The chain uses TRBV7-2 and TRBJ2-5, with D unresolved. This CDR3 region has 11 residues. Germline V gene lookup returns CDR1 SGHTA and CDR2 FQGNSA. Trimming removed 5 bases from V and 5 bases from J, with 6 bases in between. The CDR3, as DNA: TGTGCCAGCAGCCCTTCGGAGACCCAGTACTTC. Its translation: CASSPSETQYF.

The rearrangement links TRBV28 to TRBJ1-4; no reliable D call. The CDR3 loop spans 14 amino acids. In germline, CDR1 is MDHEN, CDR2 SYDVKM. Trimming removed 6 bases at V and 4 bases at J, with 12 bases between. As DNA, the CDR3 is TGTGCCAGCAGCCCCCGGCAAGTTAATGAAAAACTGTTTTTT. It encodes CASSPRQVNEKLFF.

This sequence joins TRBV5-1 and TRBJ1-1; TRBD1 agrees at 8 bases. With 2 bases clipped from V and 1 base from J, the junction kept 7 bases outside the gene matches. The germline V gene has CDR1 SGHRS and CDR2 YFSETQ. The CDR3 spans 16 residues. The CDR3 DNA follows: TGCGCCAGCAGCTTCCTAGCCGGGACAGGGAACACTGAAGCTTTCTTT. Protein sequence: CASSFLAGTGNTEAFF. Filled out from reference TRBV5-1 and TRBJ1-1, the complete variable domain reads KAGVTQTPRYLIKTRGQQVTLSCSPISGHRSVSWYQQTPGQGLQFLFEYFSETQRNKGNFPGRFSGRQFSNSRSEMNVSTLELGDSALYLCASSFLAGTGNTEAFFGQGTRLTVV.